Each of the 27 T cell receptor beta chains below was sequenced from the same sample in a study of T-cell reconstitution after alpha-beta-depleted transplantation in children. Using unique molecular identifiers, the investigators prepared the TCRbeta library. Each CDR3 protein gets one entry after TCRdb re-called the PCR reads with MiXCR. The data contain some 500,000 distinct CDR3 sequences, approximately 29% of them seen just once; the ten biggest clones take up 2% to 2.5%. The sequencing used PBMCs from the stem cell graft donor, collected from the stem cell graft. The receptors derive from a human donor who donated a stem cell graft to a child with aplastic anemia.

The rearrangement uses TRBV12-3 or TRBV12-4 and TRBJ2-3, with a tentative D call TRBD2 (5 bases). The V end was cut by 3 bases, the J end by 5 bases, with 9 bases between. The CDR3 contains 13 residues. The CDR3, as DNA: TGTGCCAGCAGTTTTAGCGAGGTAGATACGCAGTATTTT. The encoded protein is CASSFSEVDTQYF.

This clonotype has only a few counts. This chain links TRBV14 with TRBJ2-1; no firm D call. The germline gives CDR1 SGHDN, CDR2 FVKESK. V dropped 0 bases and J dropped 8 bases, with 14 bases sitting between them. The CDR3 runs 15 residues. The CDR3 DNA reads as TGTGCCAGCAGCCAAGATGCCCCCCGAGCCCATGAGCAGTTCTTC. It is translated as CASSQDAPRAHEQFF.

The chain carries TRBV5-1 and TRBJ2-1; 9 nucleotides align to TRBD2. Germline assignment: CDR1 SGHRS and CDR2 YFSETQ. J lost 5 bases, V lost 3 bases, and 9 bases had no gene match. The CDR3 runs to 16 residues. CDR3 loop: CASSWTLAGRNNEQFF. CDR3 nucleotide sequence: TGCGCCAGCAGCTGGACCCTAGCGGGAAGAAACAATGAGCAGTTCTTC. Looking up the rest from reference TRBV5-1 and TRBJ2-1 gives the full variable domain: KAGVTQTPRYLIKTRGQQVTLSCSPISGHRSVSWYQQTPGQGLQFLFEYFSETQRNKGNFPGRFSGRQFSNSRSEMNVSTLELGDSALYLCASSWTLAGRNNEQFFGPGTRLTVL.

The chain combines TRBV20-1 with TRBJ2-1; no clear D. The CDR3 has 12 amino acids. In germline, CDR1 is DFQATT, CDR2 SNEGSKA (reference sequence). Trimming left V 6 bases short and J 2 bases short, with 8 bases between. DNA of the CDR3: TGCAGTGCATGGGTAGCCTACAATGAGCAGTTCTTC. Amino acids: CSAWVAYNEQFF.

This clonotype was detected a few times. The chain employs TRBV6-2 or TRBV6-3 and TRBJ2-1, with D possibly being TRBD2 (5 bases). The V end lost 5 bases, the J end lost 6 bases, and 11 bases lay between the germline ends. CDR1 is MNHEY and CDR2 is SVGEGT in the germline V gene. The CDR3 sequence is 13 residues long. CDR3 DNA sequence: TGTGCCAGCAGTACCCGACGGGGCAATGAGCAGTTCTTC. Its protein is CASSTRRGNEQFF.

This clonotype was seen only once. For the CDR3, the DNA is TGCGCCAGCAGCTTGGGGTTCGATATAGCCAAAAACATTCAGTACTTC. It specifies CASSLGFDIAKNIQYF. This chain connects TRBV5-1 to TRBJ2-4, with D unclear. The CDR3 spans 16 residues. Germline CDR1 is SGHRS and CDR2 is YFSETQ. Deletions cut 0 bases from V and 0 bases from J, with 10 bases between.

This clonotype appeared a few times. The genes are TRBV20-1 and TRBJ2-2; D is possibly TRBD1 (6 bases). Germline lookup yields CDR1 DFQATT and CDR2 SNEGSKA (reference sequence). The CDR3 loop spans 14 amino acids. Trimming stripped 5 bases from V and 9 bases from J, with 19 bases between. The CDR3, as DNA: TGCAGTGCTTCTACAGGGCTCGGGGACAGGGAGCTGTTTTTT. As protein: CSASTGLGDRELFF.

This clonotype appeared a few times. The chain joins TRBV20-1 to TRBJ1-1; D call uncertain. The CDR3 is made up of 13 amino acids. Germline CDR1 and CDR2: DFQATT and SNEGSKA (reference sequence). Deletions cut 7 bases from V and 7 bases from J, with 19 bases between. The CDR3 spells CSVLGAGFHEAFF. The DNA of the CDR3 is TGCAGTGTCCTGGGTGCGGGGTTTCATGAAGCTTTCTTT.

This clonotype was seen a few times. V usage is TRBV30 and J usage is TRBJ2-1; D is ambiguous. V was pared by 3 bases and J by 6 bases, with 9 bases between. Germline V gene lookup returns CDR1 GTSNPN and CDR2 SVGIG (reference sequence). This CDR3 has 12 residues. The CDR3 here is CAWSWAANEQFF. The CDR3 DNA is TGTGCCTGGAGCTGGGCCGCCAATGAGCAGTTCTTC.

The chain employs TRBV7-6 and TRBJ2-1; D might be TRBD1 or TRBD2, each matching 5 bases. V lost 5 bases and J lost 8, with 13 bases in between. The germline gives CDR1 SGHVS, CDR2 FNYEAQ. The CDR3 totals 13 residues. DNA for the CDR3: TGTGCCAGCAGCCCGGGGATGGGGGATGAGCAGTTCTTC. Encoded protein: CASSPGMGDEQFF.

The table lists this clonotype with a few counts. The rearrangement uses TRBV4-1 and TRBJ2-7; 9 bases agree with TRBD1. Germline values: CDR1 MGHRA, CDR2 YSYEKL. Trimming took 4 bases from V and 6 from J; bases not matched to a gene: 7. The CDR3 runs to 14 residues. CDR3 nucleotides: TGCGCCAGCAGCCGTGGACAGGGGATCGGCGAGCAGTACGTC. Protein product: CASSRGQGIGEQYV.

This clonotype was observed a few times. This rearrangement joins TRBV5-4 to TRBJ2-7, with D perhaps assigned TRBD1 or TRBD2 (7 bases each). The V end was cut by 0 bases, the J end by 2 bases, with 15 bases between. Per germline, CDR1 SGHNT and CDR2 YYREEE (reference sequence). The CDR3 covers 16 residues. The CDR3 DNA reads TGTGCCAGCAGCTTGGCGGGGGGACAGCACACCTACGAGCAGTACGTC. Protein: CASSLAGGQHTYEQYV.

The chain joins TRBV20-1 to TRBJ2-7; weak D call: TRBD1 (5 bases). Trimming shortened V by 1 base and J by 5 bases, and 18 bases separated the two germline ends. This CDR3 region has 15 residues. Germline V gives CDR1 DFQATT, CDR2 SNEGSKA (reference sequence). In nucleotides, the CDR3 is TGCAGTGCTAGAGCACCTTCCCATCCAGGGAACGAGCAGTACTTC. Amino acids: CSARAPSHPGNEQYF.

The chain combines TRBV12-3 or TRBV12-4 with TRBJ2-3; D remains ambiguous. CDR3 length equals 14 residues. V gave up 3 bases and J gave up 6 bases, with 13 bases separating them. This CDR3 reads CASSLQAYRDTQYF. The CDR3 DNA sequence: TGTGCCAGCAGTTTGCAGGCCTATCGGGATACGCAGTATTTT.

The chain uses TRBV10-3 and TRBJ2-2; the D is unclear. Trimming shortened V by 6 bases and J by 7 bases, and 18 bases separated the two germline ends. The CDR3 extends over 15 amino acids. Looked up from germline, CDR1 is ENHRY and CDR2 is SYGVKD. CDR3 DNA sequence: TGTGCCATCAGCCTGGACCTGCTGGGAAGCGGGGAGCTGTTTTTT. It codes for CAISLDLLGSGELFF.

This clonotype is a singleton in its sample. The chain is built from TRBV5-1 and TRBJ1-1, with TRBD1 as a possible D gene (6 bases). Germline V gene sequence: CDR1 SGHRS, CDR2 YFSETQ. CDR3 length: 15 residues. V gave up 5 bases and J gave up 2 bases, with 16 bases separating them. The CDR3 here is CASSTDGQPNTEAFF. In DNA, the CDR3 is TGCGCCAGCAGTACCGACGGACAGCCAAACACTGAAGCTTTCTTT.

CDR3 bases: TGTGCCAGCAGTAAACCCGGGACTAGCGCATTAAGCTCCTACGAGCAGTACTTC. This codes for CASSKPGTSALSSYEQYF. The gene calls are TRBV6-1 and TRBJ2-7; the match to TRBD2 covers 10 bases. The V and J ends lost 5 bases and 0 bases, in that order; junction bases with no gene match: 13. This CDR3 comprises 18 residues. In germline, CDR1 is MNHNS, CDR2 SASEGT.

The chain is built from TRBV12-3 or TRBV12-4 and TRBJ2-1, with a weak D call TRBD2 (5 bases). Between the trimmed V and J ends, which lost 7 bases and 1 base, there was a span of 14 bases. This CDR3 comprises 15 residues. For the CDR3, the DNA is TGTGCCAGCAAGTCCGTTGGCGGGTCCTACAATGAGCAGTTCTTC. Protein: CASKSVGGSYNEQFF.

This clonotype has only a few counts. The chain has TRBV5-6 and TRBJ2-1; 10 positions agree with TRBD2. V shed 1 base, J shed 3 bases, and the junction held 4 bases outside the gene matches. The CDR3 is 16 amino acids. Germline V gene sequence: CDR1 SGHDT, CDR2 YYEEEE. Written as DNA, the CDR3 is TGTGCCAGCAGCTTGCGAGCGGGAGGGTACTACAATGAGCAGTTCTTC. This gives the protein CASSLRAGGYYNEQFF.

The chain is built from TRBV24-1 and TRBJ2-1; 7 bases agree with TRBD2. V lost 4 bases and J lost 1; bases outside the gene matches: 12. This CDR3 contains 18 residues. CDR1 is KGHDR, CDR2 SFDVKD, per germline. The CDR3 protein is CATSDGGLAGASYNEQFF. In DNA form, the CDR3 reads TGTGCCACCAGTGACGGCGGCTTAGCGGGCGCTTCCTACAATGAGCAGTTCTTC.

Comment on this clonotype: A much larger clone differs from this one at a single base, so this may be a read error. The V and J genes are TRBV20-1 and TRBJ2-1, with 11 bases lining up with TRBD2. Germline values: CDR1 DFQATT, CDR2 SNEGSKA (reference sequence). This CDR3 spans 17 amino acids. The V and J ends lost 3 bases and 8 bases, in that order; junction bases with no gene match: 15. This chain's CDR3 is CSARMKPTSGVYHEQFF. The DNA of the CDR3 is TGCAGTGCTAGGATGAAGCCGACTAGCGGGGTTTACCATGAGCAGTTCTTC.

There are a few counts of this clonotype. The CDR3 DNA follows: TGCAGCGTCTCGGGACAGTCCTACAATGAGCAGTTCTTC. This translates into CSVSGQSYNEQFF. The J gene is TRBJ2-1, the V gene TRBV29-1; 7 bases align to TRBD1. With V trimmed by 6 bases and J by 1 base, 3 bases remained unmatched. The CDR3 runs 13 residues. Per germline, CDR1 SQVTM and CDR2 ANQGSEA.

This chain connects TRBV19 to TRBJ1-4, with 9 bases lining up with TRBD1. The CDR3 sequence is 14 residues long. With V trimmed by 6 bases and J by 6 bases, 5 bases remained unmatched. Germline-derived CDR1 and CDR2 are LNHDA and SQIVND (reference sequence). CDR3 sequence: CASSARTGDEKLFF. The CDR3 DNA reads TGTGCCAGTAGCGCCCGGACAGGGGATGAAAAACTGTTTTTT. Full variable domain (missing parts from reference TRBV19 and TRBJ1-4): DGGITQSPKYLFRKEGQNVTLSCEQNLNHDAMYWYRQDPGQGLRLIYYSQIVNDFQKGDIAEGYSVSREKKESFPLTVTSAQKNPTAFYLCASSARTGDEKLFFGSGTQLSVL.

This chain's CDR3 is CASSQGGHSNTGELFF. DNA of the CDR3: TGTGCCAGCAGCCAAGGCGGACACTCCAACACCGGGGAGCTGTTTTTT. The chain employs TRBV14 and TRBJ2-2, with a possible D match to TRBD1 (5 bases). The length of the CDR3 is 16 residues. Between the trimmed V and J ends, which lost 1 base and 2 bases, there was a span of 11 bases. The germline CDR1 and CDR2 sequences are SGHDN and FVKESK.

The chain carries TRBV7-2 and TRBJ2-7; D is possibly TRBD2 (5 bases). Germline CDR1 and CDR2: SGHTA and FQGNSA. The CDR3 spans 14 residues. Trimming cost V 4 bases and J 6 bases, with 16 bases left between them. CDR3 in DNA: TGTGCCAGCAGCTCGGAGTACTCCGCGGGCGAGCAGTACTTC. Its protein is CASSSEYSAGEQYF.

V usage is TRBV5-1 and J usage is TRBJ1-1, with D hard to call. The CDR3 has 16 amino acids. V gave up 0 bases and J gave up 2 bases, with 14 bases separating them. CDR1 SGHRS and CDR2 YFSETQ come from the germline V gene. CDR3 in DNA: TGCGCCAGCAGCTTGGCCATGGTCCTAGGAAACACTGAAGCTTTCTTT. As protein: CASSLAMVLGNTEAFF.

The chain links TRBV5-1 to TRBJ2-7; D possibly corresponds to TRBD1 (5 bases). The CDR3 has 13 amino acids. The V and J ends lost 3 bases and 4 bases respectively, with 11 bases between them. CDR1 is SGHRS and CDR2 is YFSETQ in the germline V gene. CDR3 nucleotides: TGCGCCAGCAGCTCCGACAGCGAATACGAGCAGTACTTC. This codes for CASSSDSEYEQYF.